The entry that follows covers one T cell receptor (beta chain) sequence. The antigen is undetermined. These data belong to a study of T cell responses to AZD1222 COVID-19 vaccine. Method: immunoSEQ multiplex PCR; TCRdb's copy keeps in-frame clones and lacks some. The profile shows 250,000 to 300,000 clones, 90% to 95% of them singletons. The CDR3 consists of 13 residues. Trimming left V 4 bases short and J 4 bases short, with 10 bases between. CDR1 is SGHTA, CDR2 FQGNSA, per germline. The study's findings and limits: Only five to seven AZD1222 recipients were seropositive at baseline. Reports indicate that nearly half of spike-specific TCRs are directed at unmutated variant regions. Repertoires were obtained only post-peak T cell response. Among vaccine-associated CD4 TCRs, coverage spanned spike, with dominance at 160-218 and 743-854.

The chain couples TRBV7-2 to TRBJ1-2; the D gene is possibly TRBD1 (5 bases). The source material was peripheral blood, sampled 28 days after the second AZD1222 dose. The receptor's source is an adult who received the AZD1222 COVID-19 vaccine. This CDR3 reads CASSSAGVYGYTF. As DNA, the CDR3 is TGTGCCAGCAGCTCCGCGGGGGTCTATGGCTACACCTTC.